Listed here are 10 T cell receptor beta chains from one sample, sequenced in a study of T cell repertoires in cytomegalovirus infection. TCRdb re-called the reads with MiXCR, one entry per CDR3 protein. The table has under 600,000 distinct CDR3 sequences, 16% seen once. Sequencing used CD8+ T cells from PBMCs. These receptors were obtained from a human donor in good health (CMV status not recorded). Some clones in this sample may be carry-over from other donors' samples.

In its sample, this clonotype was seen a few times. CDR3: CASSSPGQGLSTDTQYF. The CDR3 nucleotides are TGTGCCAGCAGCTCCCCGGGACAGGGTCTAAGCACAGATACGCAGTATTTT. The chain links TRBV9 to TRBJ2-3; 9 bases align to TRBD1. From germline, CDR1 is SGDLS and CDR2 YYNGEE. V was clipped by 4 bases and J by 0 bases; unmatched bases: 9. The CDR3 totals 17 residues.

This clonotype was picked up many times. The chain joins TRBV6-2 or TRBV6-3 to TRBJ2-1, with 13 bases aligning to TRBD2. V dropped 6 bases and J dropped 8; count of bases not matched to a gene: 7. Germline CDR1 reads MNHEY; CDR2 reads SVGEGT. The CDR3 has 15 residues. CDR3 coding DNA: TGTGCCAGCAGGCCACTAGCGGGAGGGCCCCATGAGCAGTTCTTC. Its translation: CASRPLAGGPHEQFF.

This clonotype was seen many times. The chain couples TRBV19 to TRBJ2-1; TRBD2 is a possible D gene (5 bases). CDR3 length equals 16 residues. The ends were cut back, 1 base at V and 4 bases at J, with 14 bases in the middle. Germline V gives CDR1 LNHDA, CDR2 SQIVND (reference sequence). The CDR3 spells CASSIVDSELYNEQFF. The CDR3 DNA sequence: TGTGCCAGTAGTATAGTGGATAGCGAGTTGTACAATGAGCAGTTCTTC. Looking up the rest from reference TRBV19 and TRBJ2-1 gives the full variable domain: DGGITQSPKYLFRKEGQNVTLSCEQNLNHDAMYWYRQDPGQGLRLIYYSQIVNDFQKGDIAEGYSVSREKKESFPLTVTSAQKNPTAFYLCASSIVDSELYNEQFFGPGTRLTVL.

This clonotype was counted many times. This rearrangement joins TRBV7-9 to TRBJ2-7; tentatively, D is TRBD1 (5 bases). The V gene's germline CDR1 is SEHNR and CDR2 FQNEAQ (reference sequence). This CDR3 contains 12 residues. Trimming stripped 5 bases from V and 3 bases from J, with 8 bases between. The CDR3 loop is CASSRQNYEQYF. For the CDR3, the DNA is TGTGCCAGCAGCCGACAGAACTACGAGCAGTACTTC.

This clonotype was seen a handful of times. The CDR3 region is CATSPRLSGANVLTF. In DNA form, the CDR3 reads TGTGCCACCAGTCCCCGCCTCTCTGGGGCCAACGTCCTGACTTTC. The chain combines TRBV24-1 with TRBJ2-6; D unresolved. Between the trimmed V and J ends, which lost 6 bases and 0 bases, there was a span of 8 bases. This CDR3 is 15 amino acids long. Looked up from germline, CDR1 is KGHDR and CDR2 is SFDVKD.

This clonotype occurred many times. V usage is TRBV7-9 and J usage is TRBJ1-5; D is ambiguous. Trimming shortened V by 5 bases and J by 0 bases, and 14 bases separated the two germline ends. The length of the CDR3 is 16 residues. Germline V gene data show CDR1 as SEHNR and CDR2 as FQNEAQ (reference sequence). The CDR3 region is CASSAGRSSSNQPQHF. The CDR3 nucleotides read TGTGCCAGCAGCGCCGGACGGTCCTCTAGCAATCAGCCCCAGCATTTT.

In this sample, this clonotype turned up a few times. The gene calls are TRBV12-3 or TRBV12-4 and TRBJ2-1; tentative D call: TRBD2 (6 bases). The CDR3 has 15 amino acids. V lost 6 bases and J 0 bases, leaving 12 bases between the germline ends. In DNA, the CDR3 is TGTGCCAGCAGAAGCGGGCCAAGCTCCTACAATGAGCAGTTCTTC. Amino acid sequence: CASRSGPSSYNEQFF.

This clonotype appeared many times. Written as DNA, the CDR3 is TGTGCCAGCAGTCCGGGACAGGGGGTAGAGACCCAGTACTTC. It translates to CASSPGQGVETQYF. The gene calls are TRBV12-3 or TRBV12-4 and TRBJ2-5; 11 nucleotides match TRBD1. V was clipped by 5 bases and J by 4 bases; unmatched bases: 3. This CDR3 is 14 amino acids long.

The chain recombines TRBV24-1 with TRBJ1-2; TRBD1 aligns across 10 bases. V gave up 3 bases and J gave up 8 bases; unmatched junction bases: 5. The CDR3 length is 14 residues. Germline V CDR1 and CDR2: KGHDR, SFDVKD. The CDR3 coding sequence is TGTGCCACCAGTGATAGACAGGGGGCGGAAGGCTACACCTTC. Translating it yields CATSDRQGAEGYTF.

This clonotype was detected only a few times. This sequence joins TRBV11-3 and TRBJ2-1; D might be TRBD2 (5 bases). V was trimmed by 5 bases and J by 0 bases, leaving 14 bases between them. The CDR3 extends over 16 amino acids. Germline V gives CDR1 SGHNT, CDR2 YENEEA. CDR3: CASSRRPSGSYNEQFF. CDR3 DNA: TGTGCCAGCAGCCGGCGGCCCAGCGGCTCCTACAATGAGCAGTTCTTC.